This T cell receptor beta chain was obtained from a study of T-cell memory formation after mild COVID-19. Overall study findings and caveats: Shrinking CD4+ clones resided mostly in CM and EM, and CD8+ ones in EMRA.

Trimming removed 6 bases from V and 14 bases from J; junction bases left unmatched: 19. Germline assignment: CDR1 SGHTA and CDR2 FQGTGA. CDR3 size: 15 residues. Employing constant-segment primers, 5'RACE generated TCR alpha and TCR beta cDNA libraries bearing sample barcodes and UMIs. A single record per CDR3 protein comes from TCRdb applying MiXCR to the 5' RACE reads. This sample carries hundreds of thousands of distinct CDR3 sequences, approximately 19% of them seen once, and the ten largest clones take 9.5% to 15%. This clonotype was seen a few times. The antigen remains undetermined. This rearrangement joins TRBV7-3 to TRBJ2-1, with 7 bases that match TRBD2. Material: PBMCs or a T cell subset sorted from them (not recorded which). The sequence derives from an adult woman who had mild COVID-19 (a few samples of this study predate the infection). Cell type and time point are not known. The CDR3 bases are TGTGCCAGCAGTTTGGGACTATCCGTCCCTAACATCGAGTTCTTC. This gives the protein CASSLGLSVPNIEFF.